Following are 2 T cell receptor beta chains from one sample sequenced in a study of blood T cell repertoires in COVID-19. Here immunoSEQ multiplex PCR was the method, and the copy in TCRdb shows in-frame clones only, minus some. This table holds 85,000 to 90,000 clones, around 93% found once. The sequencing sample was made of peripheral blood. Source of these receptors: a human donor with active COVID-19. The donor label of this sample is uncertain.

The V call is TRBV5-4, the J call TRBJ2-3; the match to TRBD2 covers 9 bases. The CDR3 length is 15 residues. The ends lost 4 bases at V and 4 bases at J; junction bases unmatched: 7. CDR1 and CDR2 from the germline V gene are SGHNT and YYREEE (reference sequence). The CDR3 bases are TGTGCCAGCAGCAAAAGCGGGGGGCTCGCAGATACGCAGTATTTT. Translated, it gives CASSKSGGLADTQYF.

This chain connects TRBV27 to TRBJ1-5; TRBD1 might be the D (5 bases). Trimming pared 3 bases from V and 6 bases from J, leaving 9 bases between. This CDR3 has 13 amino acids. CDR1 is MNHEY, CDR2 SMNVEV, per germline (reference sequence). The DNA for the CDR3 is TGTGCCAGCAGTTTTCGGGGGGGTCAGCCCCAGCATTTT. The encoded protein is CASSFRGGQPQHF.